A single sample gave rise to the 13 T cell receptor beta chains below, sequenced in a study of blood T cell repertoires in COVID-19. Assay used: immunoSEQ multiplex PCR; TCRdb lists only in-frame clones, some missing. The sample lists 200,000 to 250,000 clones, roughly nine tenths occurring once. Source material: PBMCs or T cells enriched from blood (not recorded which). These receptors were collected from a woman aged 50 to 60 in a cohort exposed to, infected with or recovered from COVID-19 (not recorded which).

The CDR3 loop reads CASSLPGQGYEQYF. DNA of the CDR3: TGTGCCAGCAGCCTGCCAGGACAGGGGTACGAGCAGTACTTC. This rearrangement joins TRBV4-2 to TRBJ2-7, with TRBD1 identical over 9 bases. The CDR3 has 14 residues. V trimming: 4 bases; J trimming: 4 bases; junction bases outside the gene matches: 5. The germline V gene has CDR1 LGHNA and CDR2 YNFKEQ.

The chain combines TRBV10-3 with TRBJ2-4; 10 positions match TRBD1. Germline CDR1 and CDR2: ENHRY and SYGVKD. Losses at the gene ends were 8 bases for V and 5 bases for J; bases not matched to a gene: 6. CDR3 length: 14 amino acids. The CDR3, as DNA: TGTGCCATCGCCCCCGGGACAGGGGAAAACATTCAGTACTTC. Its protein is CAIAPGTGENIQYF.

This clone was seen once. CDR3 sequence: CASSLSLSSSTDTQYF. The CDR3 DNA reads TGCGCCAGCAGCTTGTCTTTGTCCTCTAGCACAGATACGCAGTATTTT. The chain couples TRBV5-1 to TRBJ2-3; no definite D call. V shed 1 base and J shed 0 bases, with 12 bases lying between them. The germline CDR1 and CDR2 sequences are SGHRS and YFSETQ. The CDR3 contains 16 residues.

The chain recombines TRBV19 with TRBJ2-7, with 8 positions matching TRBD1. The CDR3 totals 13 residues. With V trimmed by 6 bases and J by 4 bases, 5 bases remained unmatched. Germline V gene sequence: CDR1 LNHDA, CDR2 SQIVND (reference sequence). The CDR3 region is CASRRTGMYEQYF. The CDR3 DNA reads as TGTGCCAGTAGAAGGACAGGGATGTACGAGCAGTACTTC.

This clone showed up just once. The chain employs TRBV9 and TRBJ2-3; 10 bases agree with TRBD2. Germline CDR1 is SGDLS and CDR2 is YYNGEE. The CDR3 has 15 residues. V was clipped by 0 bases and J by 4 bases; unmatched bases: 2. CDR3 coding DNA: TGTGCCAGCAGCGTAGGCCTAGCGGGGGCAGATACGCAGTATTTT. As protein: CASSVGLAGADTQYF. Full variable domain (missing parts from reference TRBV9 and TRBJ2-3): DSGVTQTPKHLITATGQRVTLRCSPRSGDLSVYWYQQSLDQGLQFLIQYYNGEERAKGNILERFSAQQFPDLHSELNLSSLELGDSALYFCASSVGLAGADTQYFGPGTRLTVL.

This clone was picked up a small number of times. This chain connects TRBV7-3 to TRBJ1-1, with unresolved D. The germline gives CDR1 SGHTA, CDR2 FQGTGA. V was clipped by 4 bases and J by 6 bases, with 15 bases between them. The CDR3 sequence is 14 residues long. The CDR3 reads CASSSQPRGPEAFF. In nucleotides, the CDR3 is TGTGCCAGCAGCTCCCAACCGAGAGGGCCTGAAGCTTTCTTT.

CDR3 residues: CAFSGGSYEQYF. The CDR3 DNA follows: TGTGCCTTTAGCGGGGGGTCCTACGAGCAGTACTTC. The J gene is TRBJ2-7, the V gene TRBV30, with 10 bases fitting TRBD2. The CDR3 runs to 12 residues. The V gene's germline CDR1 is GTSNPN and CDR2 SVGIG (reference sequence). V shed 7 bases, J shed 1 base, and the junction held 1 base outside the gene matches.

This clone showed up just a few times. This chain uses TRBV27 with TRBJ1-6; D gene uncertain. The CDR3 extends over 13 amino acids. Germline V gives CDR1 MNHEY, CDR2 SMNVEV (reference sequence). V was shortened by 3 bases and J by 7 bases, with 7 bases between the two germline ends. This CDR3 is CASSFEGNSPLHF. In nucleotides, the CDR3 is TGTGCCAGCAGTTTTGAGGGAAATTCACCCCTCCACTTT.

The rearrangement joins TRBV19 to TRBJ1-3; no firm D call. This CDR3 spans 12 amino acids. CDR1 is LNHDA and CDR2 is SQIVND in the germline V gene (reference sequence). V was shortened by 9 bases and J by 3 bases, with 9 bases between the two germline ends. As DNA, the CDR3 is TGTGCCAGCGCCTATCTTGGAAACACCATATATTTT. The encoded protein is CASAYLGNTIYF. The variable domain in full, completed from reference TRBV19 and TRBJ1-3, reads DGGITQSPKYLFRKEGQNVTLSCEQNLNHDAMYWYRQDPGQGLRLIYYSQIVNDFQKGDIAEGYSVSREKKESFPLTVTSAQKNPTAFYLCASAYLGNTIYFGEGSWLTVV.

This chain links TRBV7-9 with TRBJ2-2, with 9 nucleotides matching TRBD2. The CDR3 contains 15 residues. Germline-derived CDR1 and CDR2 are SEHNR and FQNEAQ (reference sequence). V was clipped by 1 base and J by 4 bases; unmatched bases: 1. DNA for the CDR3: TGTGCCAGCAGCTTAGAAGCGGGGGGCACCGGGGAGCTGTTTTTT. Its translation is CASSLEAGGTGELFF.

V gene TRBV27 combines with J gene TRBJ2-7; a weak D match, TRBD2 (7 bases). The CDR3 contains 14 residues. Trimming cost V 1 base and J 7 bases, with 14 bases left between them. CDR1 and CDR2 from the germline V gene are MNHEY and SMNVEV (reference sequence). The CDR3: CASSLLRGEGEQYF. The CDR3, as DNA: TGTGCCAGCAGTTTATTAAGGGGGGAGGGTGAGCAGTACTTC.

The CDR3 sequence is CASSRNGLGNTIYF. The CDR3 region has the DNA TGTGCCAGCAGCAGAAACGGACTTGGAAACACCATATATTTT. The V call is TRBV5-6, the J call TRBJ1-3; D gene unclear. CDR1 is SGHDT, CDR2 YYEEEE, per germline. Trimming pared 4 bases from V and 3 bases from J, leaving 11 bases between. This CDR3 region has 14 residues.

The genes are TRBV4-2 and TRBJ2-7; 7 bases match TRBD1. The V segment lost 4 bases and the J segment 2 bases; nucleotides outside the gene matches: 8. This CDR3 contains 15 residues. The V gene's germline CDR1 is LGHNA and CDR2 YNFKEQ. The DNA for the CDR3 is TGTGCCAGCAGCCCGTCCTTGGGACAGACCTACGAGCAGTACTTC. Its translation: CASSPSLGQTYEQYF.